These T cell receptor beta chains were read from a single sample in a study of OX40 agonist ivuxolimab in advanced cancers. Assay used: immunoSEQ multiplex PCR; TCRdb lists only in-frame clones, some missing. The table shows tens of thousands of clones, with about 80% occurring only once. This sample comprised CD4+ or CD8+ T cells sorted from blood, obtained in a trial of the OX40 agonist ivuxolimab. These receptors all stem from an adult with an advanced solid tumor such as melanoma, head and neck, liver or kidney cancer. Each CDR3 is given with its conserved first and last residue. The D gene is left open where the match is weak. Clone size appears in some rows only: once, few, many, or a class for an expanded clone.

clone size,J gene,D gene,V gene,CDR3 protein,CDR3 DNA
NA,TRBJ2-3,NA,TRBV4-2,CASSQGRSVADTQYF,TGTGCCAGCAGCCAAGGTCGGTCGGTGGCAGATACGCAGTATTTT
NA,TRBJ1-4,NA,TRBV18,CASSPTIGEGNEKLFF,TGTGCCAGCTCACCCACTATAGGTGAGGGGAATGAAAAACTGTTTTTT
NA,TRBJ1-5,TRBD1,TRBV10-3,CAISERGQNNQPQHF,TGTGCCATCAGTGAAAGGGGACAGAACAATCAGCCCCAGCATTTT
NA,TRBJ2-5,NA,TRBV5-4,CASSLDEKTQYF,TGTGCCAGCAGCTTGGACGAGAAGACCCAGTACTTC
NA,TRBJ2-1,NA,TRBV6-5,CASRITVGLNEQFF,TGTGCCAGCAGGATAACCGTCGGGCTCAATGAGCAGTTCTTC
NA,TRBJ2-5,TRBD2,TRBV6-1,CASSEALAGGRETQYF,TGTGCCAGCAGTGAAGCCTTAGCGGGGGGTCGGGAGACCCAGTACTTC
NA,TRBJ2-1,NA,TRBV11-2,CASSLFSRELEQFF,TGTGCCAGCAGCTTATTTTCTCGGGAGCTTGAGCAGTTCTTC
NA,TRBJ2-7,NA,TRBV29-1,CSVDTGEQYF,TGCAGCGTTGATACGGGCGAGCAGTACTTC
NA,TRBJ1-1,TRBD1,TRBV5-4,CASRVIGTGQNTEAFF,TGTGCCAGCAGAGTCATCGGGACAGGGCAGAACACTGAAGCTTTCTTT
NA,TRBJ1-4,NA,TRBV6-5,CASRRGVNEKLFF,TGTGCCAGCAGACGAGGGGTTAATGAAAAACTGTTTTTT
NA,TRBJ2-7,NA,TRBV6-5,CASSPRGPPTGEQYF,TGTGCCAGCAGCCCCCGGGGCCCCCCTACGGGCGAGCAGTACTTC
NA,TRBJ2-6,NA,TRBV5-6,CAGRSNSGANVLTF,TGTGCCGGACGGTCGAACTCTGGGGCCAACGTCCTGACTTTC
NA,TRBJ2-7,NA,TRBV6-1,CASSELAFGGYF,TGTGCCAGCAGTGAATTAGCTTTTGGGGGTTACTTC
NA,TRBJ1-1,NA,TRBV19,CASSIGGSQVINTEAFF,TGTGCCAGTAGTATTGGCGGGAGTCAAGTAATCAACACTGAAGCTTTCTTT
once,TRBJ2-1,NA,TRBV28,CASILGSSSSEQFF,TGTGCCAGCATCCTTGGGTCTAGCAGTAGTGAGCAGTTCTTC
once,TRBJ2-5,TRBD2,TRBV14,CASSQGAGLADKTQYF,TGTGCCAGCAGCCAAGGGGCGGGACTAGCGGACAAGACCCAGTACTTC
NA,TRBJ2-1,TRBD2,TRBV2,CASTPLSGGSQFF,TGTGCCAGCACCCCTTTGAGCGGGGGGTCGCAGTTCTTC
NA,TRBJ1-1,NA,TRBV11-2,CASSFGERTEAFF,TGTGCCAGCAGCTTCGGGGAACGGACTGAAGCTTTCTTT
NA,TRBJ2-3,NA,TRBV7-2,CASSLAPISGTDTQYF,TGTGCCAGCAGCTTAGCGCCCATAAGTGGGACAGATACGCAGTATTTT
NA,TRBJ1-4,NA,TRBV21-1,CASSQQTGGIEKLFF,TGTGCCAGCAGCCAGCAGACAGGGGGGATTGAAAAACTGTTTTTT
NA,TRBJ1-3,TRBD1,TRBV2,CASSETSLGLTGGPFSGNTIYF,TGTGCCAGCAGTGAAACGAGTTTAGGGTTGACAGGGGGCCCTTTCTCTGGAAACACCATATATTTT
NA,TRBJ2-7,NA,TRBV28,CASSLIQGRLDEQYF,TGTGCCAGCAGTTTAATTCAGGGGCGCCTTGACGAGCAGTACTTC
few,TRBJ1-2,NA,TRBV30,CAWSNLAGRNRYTF,TGTGCCTGGAGTAATTTGGCGGGGAGGAACCGCTACACCTTC
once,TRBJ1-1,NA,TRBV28,CASNRRFTEAFF,TGTGCCAGCAATCGACGTTTCACTGAAGCTTTCTTT
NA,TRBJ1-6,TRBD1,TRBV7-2,CASSLVPPGQGNSPLHF,TGTGCCAGCAGCTTAGTCCCCCCGGGACAGGGTAATTCACCCCTCCACTTT
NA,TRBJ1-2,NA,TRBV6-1,CASSEGTGLYGYTF,TGTGCCAGCAGTGAGGGAACAGGGCTCTATGGCTACACCTTC
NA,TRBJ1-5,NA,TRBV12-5,CASGFLDQPQHF,TGTGCTAGTGGTTTTCTTGATCAGCCCCAGCATTTT
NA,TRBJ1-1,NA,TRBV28,CASSLGGRTGAEAFF,TGTGCCAGCAGTTTGGGTGGCAGGACGGGCGCTGAAGCTTTCTTT
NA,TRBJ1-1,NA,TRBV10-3,CAISPLERTEAFF,TGTGCCATCAGCCCTCTGGAGAGGACTGAAGCTTTCTTT
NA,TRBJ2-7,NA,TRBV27,CASSRTGRQQYF,TGTGCCAGCAGTCGTACAGGGAGGCAGCAGTACTTC
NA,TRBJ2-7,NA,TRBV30,CAWSVTVSYEQYF,TGTGCCTGGAGCGTGACAGTTTCCTACGAGCAGTACTTC
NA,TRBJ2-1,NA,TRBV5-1,CASSLGLKPLASYNEQFF,TGCGCCAGCAGCTTAGGCCTTAAACCCTTGGCCTCCTACAATGAGCAGTTCTTC
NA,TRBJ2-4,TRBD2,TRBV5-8,CASTTPGEGKNIQYF,TGTGCCAGCACCACCCCGGGGGAGGGGAAAAACATTCAGTACTTC
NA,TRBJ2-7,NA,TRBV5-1,CASSSYRGGYEQYF,TGCGCCAGCAGCTCCTACAGGGGGGGGTACGAGCAGTACTTC
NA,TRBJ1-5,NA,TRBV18,CASSPQRGNQPQHF,TGTGCCAGCTCACCACAACGCGGCAATCAGCCCCAGCATTTT
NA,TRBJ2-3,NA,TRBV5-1,CASSLEGSPNTQYF,TGCGCCAGCAGCTTGGAAGGGTCCCCAAATACGCAGTATTTT
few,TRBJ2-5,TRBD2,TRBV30,CAWMRGGGETQYF,TGTGCCTGGATGCGGGGGGGCGGGGAGACCCAGTACTTC
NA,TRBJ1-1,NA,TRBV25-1,CASSDREHLVAFF,TGTGCCAGCAGTGACAGAGAACACCTTGTAGCTTTCTTT
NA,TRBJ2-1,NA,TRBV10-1,CASSELQSSYNEQFF,TGCGCCAGCAGTGAGTTACAGAGCTCCTACAATGAGCAGTTCTTC
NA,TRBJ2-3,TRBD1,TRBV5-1,CASSFGQGTSDTQYF,TGCGCCAGCAGCTTTGGACAGGGGACCTCAGATACGCAGTATTTT
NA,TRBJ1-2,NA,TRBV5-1,CASSLSSGTKQYGYTF,TGCGCCAGCAGCTTGAGTTCCGGGACGAAACAGTATGGCTACACCTTC